The T cell receptor (beta chain) under discussion was sequenced for a study of regulatory T cells in long-lasting Graves disease. Library construction for TCR beta used iRepertoire HTBI primers and Arm-PCR of CDR3 regions. One entry per CDR3 protein, called by TCRdb with MiXCR from the multiplex PCR reads. Among more than 350,000 distinct CDR3 sequences listed, roughly a fifth were seen once. As for this clonotype: Antigen: not known.

Per germline, CDR1 SEHNR and CDR2 FQNEAQ (reference sequence). There are 14 residues in the CDR3. Trimming shortened V by 5 bases and J by 4 bases, and 15 bases separated the two germline ends. The study's findings and limits: Under persistent disease, TRBV28, TRBJ1-2 and TRBJ2-5 were used preferentially.

Time point defined: persistent/refractory GD, antithyroid drugs over 5 years with positive TRAb. Researchers made the TCR library from RNA that was extracted from PBMCs. The collection involved drawing 8 to 9 milliliters of peripheral blood into EDTA tubes. V gene TRBV7-9 combines with J gene TRBJ2-7; D tentatively reads TRBD1 or TRBD2 (5 bases each). The starting material was peripheral blood mononuclear cells (PBMCs), obtained when the disease was refractory, from a patient treated with antithyroid drugs. The sequence was collected from a female donor with Graves disease. CDR3 sequence reads: CASSPEGPGYEQYF. The DNA of the CDR3 is TGTGCCAGCAGCCCAGAGGGGCCAGGGTACGAGCAGTACTTC.